Each of the 5 T cell receptor beta chains below was sequenced from the same sample in a study of spatial heterogeneity in lung cancer. TCRdb re-analysed the 5' RACE reads in MiXCR, keeping a single row per CDR3 protein. The repertoire holds roughly 91,000 distinct CDR3 sequences, with about 20% as singletons. Time point here: sample taken at primary tumor resection. Without sorting, whole RNA was sequenced from tumor, nontumor lung or frozen PBMC. Sequencing was performed on PBMCs, taken at surgery. The receptors shown here come from a male donor with early-stage non-small cell lung cancer.

V is TRBV5-1 and J is TRBJ2-5, with D tentatively TRBD1 or TRBD2 (5 bases each). The CDR3 has 15 amino acids. The germline gives CDR1 SGHRS, CDR2 YFSETQ. Trimming removed 0 bases from V and 4 bases from J, with 13 bases in between. Here the CDR3 reads CASSLGTTGAETQYF. CDR3 bases: TGCGCCAGCAGCTTGGGGACAACCGGGGCAGAGACCCAGTACTTC.

A few counts support this clonotype. The chain has TRBV3-1 and TRBJ1-1, with a tentative D call TRBD1 (5 bases). CDR3 size: 13 residues. Trimming removed 2 bases at V and 4 bases at J, with 8 bases between. Germline lookup yields CDR1 LGHDT and CDR2 YNNKEL (reference sequence). CDR3 amino acids: CASSQTQGTEAFF. In DNA, the CDR3 is TGTGCCAGCAGCCAAACCCAGGGCACTGAAGCTTTCTTT.

The rearrangement links TRBV20-1 to TRBJ2-1, with 9 bases aligning to TRBD2. Germline V lookup: CDR1 DFQATT, CDR2 SNEGSKA (reference sequence). This CDR3 region has 17 residues. Losses at the gene ends were 0 bases for V and 3 bases for J; bases not matched to a gene: 9. The CDR3 nucleotides are TGCAGTGCTAGAGATCCTGAAGCGGGGGGCTTCTACAATGAGCAGTTCTTC. It encodes CSARDPEAGGFYNEQFF.

This rearrangement joins TRBV5-1 to TRBJ2-2; 8 nucleotides match TRBD1. V gave up 6 bases and J gave up 7 bases; unmatched junction bases: 5. Germline V gene lookup returns CDR1 SGHRS and CDR2 YFSETQ. This CDR3 comprises 13 residues. CDR3 sequence (DNA): TGCGCCAGCAAGGACAGGGATGACGGGGAGCTGTTTTTT. It translates to CASKDRDDGELFF. Full variable domain (missing parts from reference TRBV5-1 and TRBJ2-2): KAGVTQTPRYLIKTRGQQVTLSCSPISGHRSVSWYQQTPGQGLQFLFEYFSETQRNKGNFPGRFSGRQFSNSRSEMNVSTLELGDSALYLCASKDRDDGELFFGEGSRLTVL.

This clonotype was counted a few times. The chain recombines TRBV28 with TRBJ2-3; 7 bases agree with TRBD1. There are 16 residues in the CDR3. Germline V gene lookup returns CDR1 MDHEN and CDR2 SYDVKM. Germline trimming cut 10 bases from V and 4 bases from J; bases unmatched to any gene: 17. The CDR3, as DNA: TGTGCCAAAACTCTCCCAGGACAGGCCGGGGCAGATACGCAGTATTTT. Amino acids: CAKTLPGQAGADTQYF.